Listed below are T cell receptor beta chains from one sample, sequenced in a study of Graves' ophthalmopathy and Graves' hyperthyroidism. In TCRdb, the multiplex PCR reads were re-called with MiXCR into one record per CDR3 protein. The sample yields roughly 500,000 distinct CDR3 sequences, under 15% seen once. The sample was blood. These receptors all stem from a woman younger than 45 with Graves' ophthalmopathy. Both conserved end residues are part of each CDR3. Fields, in order: D gene, V gene, J gene, CDR3 length, clone size, CDR3 DNA, CDR3 protein. The D gene is left open where the match is weak. Not all rows give a size; the values are once, few, many and, for expanded clones, a class.

d_gene: -; v_gene: TRBV28; j_gene: TRBJ1-2; len: 12; abundance: -; CDR3nt: TGTGCCAGCAGCCTACCGCCTTCGGGCTACACCTTC; CDR3aa: CASSLPPSGYTF
d_gene: -; v_gene: TRBV11-2; j_gene: TRBJ1-1; len: 12; abundance: many; CDR3nt: TGTGCCAGCAGCTTAGTTGCGAAAGAAGCTTTCTTT; CDR3aa: CASSLVAKEAFF
d_gene: TRBD1; v_gene: TRBV30; j_gene: TRBJ2-7; len: 16; abundance: -; CDR3nt: TGTGCCTGGAGTGACGAGGACAGGGGCTCTTCCTACGAGCAGTACTTC; CDR3aa: CAWSDEDRGSSYEQYF
d_gene: -; v_gene: TRBV20-1; j_gene: TRBJ1-2; len: 14; abundance: many; CDR3nt: TGCAGTGCTAGGGGGGGGACGGCACACTATGGCTACACCTTC; CDR3aa: CSARGGTAHYGYTF
d_gene: TRBD1; v_gene: TRBV12-3/TRBV12-4; j_gene: TRBJ1-1; len: 14; abundance: many; CDR3nt: TGTGCCAGCAGATGGGGACAGGGGAAGAGTGAAGCTTTCTTT; CDR3aa: CASRWGQGKSEAFF
d_gene: -; v_gene: TRBV19; j_gene: TRBJ1-2; len: 15; abundance: -; CDR3nt: TGTGCCAGTAGTGCGGCGATGGGGGCAGATTATGGCTACACCTTC; CDR3aa: CASSAAMGADYGYTF
d_gene: TRBD1; v_gene: TRBV6-5; j_gene: TRBJ1-6; len: 18; abundance: few; CDR3nt: TGTGCCAGCAGTTACTCGAATCCCCCGACAGGGAGGGATTCACCCCTCCACTTT; CDR3aa: CASSYSNPPTGRDSPLHF
d_gene: -; v_gene: TRBV4-1; j_gene: TRBJ1-6; len: 14; abundance: -; CDR3nt: TGCGCCAGCAGCCAAGATTGGAGGGATTCACCCCTCCACTTT; CDR3aa: CASSQDWRDSPLHF
d_gene: -; v_gene: TRBV6-1; j_gene: TRBJ1-1; len: 13; abundance: many; CDR3nt: TGTGCCAGCACCGTAGGGCTGAACACTGAAGCTTTCTTT; CDR3aa: CASTVGLNTEAFF
d_gene: TRBD1; v_gene: TRBV12-3/TRBV12-4; j_gene: TRBJ1-6; len: 14; abundance: many; CDR3nt: TGTGCCAGCAGTAAAAGGACAGGAGGTTCACCCCTCCACTTT; CDR3aa: CASSKRTGGSPLHF
d_gene: -; v_gene: TRBV28; j_gene: TRBJ1-2; len: 13; abundance: many; CDR3nt: TGTGCCATCAAGGGGGAAAGGGTCTATGGCTACACCTTC; CDR3aa: CAIKGERVYGYTF
d_gene: -; v_gene: TRBV12-3/TRBV12-4; j_gene: TRBJ1-2; len: 13; abundance: -; CDR3nt: TGTGCCAGCAGTTTCCGACAGGTGGATGGCTACACCTTC; CDR3aa: CASSFRQVDGYTF
d_gene: TRBD2; v_gene: TRBV30; j_gene: TRBJ2-5; len: 14; abundance: few; CDR3nt: TGTGCCTGGAGCGGACTAGCGGGAGAAGAGACCCAGTACTTC; CDR3aa: CAWSGLAGEETQYF
d_gene: -; v_gene: TRBV20-1; j_gene: TRBJ1-2; len: 12; abundance: many; CDR3nt: TGCAGTGCTTGGCCAGGGTTCTATGGCTACACCTTC; CDR3aa: CSAWPGFYGYTF
d_gene: TRBD2; v_gene: TRBV29-1; j_gene: TRBJ2-2; len: 16; abundance: many; CDR3nt: TGCAGCGTTGGAAGGATAGCGGGAGGGCCCACCGGGGAGCTGTTTTTT; CDR3aa: CSVGRIAGGPTGELFF
d_gene: -; v_gene: TRBV28; j_gene: TRBJ1-5; len: 14; abundance: many; CDR3nt: TGTGCCAGCAGTTTTTTACTTTCTGGTCAGCCCCAGCATTTT; CDR3aa: CASSFLLSGQPQHF
d_gene: TRBD1; v_gene: TRBV20-1; j_gene: TRBJ2-4; len: 18; abundance: few; CDR3nt: TGCAGTGCTAGACCAGGACAGGGTCCAAGAGGAGCCAAAAACATTCAGTACTTC; CDR3aa: CSARPGQGPRGAKNIQYF
d_gene: TRBD1; v_gene: TRBV20-1; j_gene: TRBJ2-6; len: 16; abundance: many; CDR3nt: TGCAGTTTTTCACCCTCCGGGACAGCGGGGGCCAACGTCCTGACTTTC; CDR3aa: CSFSPSGTAGANVLTF
d_gene: -; v_gene: TRBV20-1; j_gene: TRBJ2-7; len: 14; abundance: many; CDR3nt: TGCAGTGTCCCACTTGGCCCGGGTTCAGGCGAGCAGTACTTC; CDR3aa: CSVPLGPGSGEQYF
d_gene: -; v_gene: TRBV6-1; j_gene: TRBJ1-1; len: 14; abundance: -; CDR3nt: TGTGCCAGCAGTGCCCGGCAGTTGAACACTGAAGCTTTCTTT; CDR3aa: CASSARQLNTEAFF
d_gene: -; v_gene: TRBV30; j_gene: TRBJ2-7; len: 12; abundance: few; CDR3nt: TGTGCCTGGAGTGTACGGGCCGGGAGCGAGTACTTC; CDR3aa: CAWSVRAGSEYF
d_gene: -; v_gene: TRBV2; j_gene: TRBJ2-7; len: 15; abundance: many; CDR3nt: TGTGCCAGCAGTGCCCCCCGGAGAGGGAAGTATGAGCAGTACTTC; CDR3aa: CASSAPRRGKYEQYF
d_gene: -; v_gene: TRBV7-2; j_gene: TRBJ1-3; len: 16; abundance: -; CDR3nt: TGTGCCAGCAGCTTAGCCCTAGCCCGCAGTGGAAACACCATATATTTT; CDR3aa: CASSLALARSGNTIYF
d_gene: TRBD1; v_gene: TRBV20-1; j_gene: TRBJ2-7; len: 16; abundance: few; CDR3nt: TGCAGTGCTAGCAAGGGACAGGGCCAGGGAACCTACGAGCAGTACTTC; CDR3aa: CSASKGQGQGTYEQYF
d_gene: TRBD1; v_gene: TRBV6-5; j_gene: TRBJ1-6; len: 15; abundance: many; CDR3nt: TGTGCCAGCAGCTACCGGGACAGAGATAATTCACCCCTCCACTTT; CDR3aa: CASSYRDRDNSPLHF
d_gene: TRBD1; v_gene: TRBV7-9; j_gene: TRBJ2-4; len: 14; abundance: -; CDR3nt: TGTGCCAGCAGCTTAGGACAGGGGAAAAACATTCAGTACTTC; CDR3aa: CASSLGQGKNIQYF
d_gene: TRBD1; v_gene: TRBV28; j_gene: TRBJ2-7; len: 12; abundance: few; CDR3nt: TGTGCCACCGACAGGGATGGCTACGAGCAGTACTTC; CDR3aa: CATDRDGYEQYF
d_gene: -; v_gene: TRBV30; j_gene: TRBJ2-7; len: 14; abundance: many; CDR3nt: TGTGCCTGGAGTTCCCTAGCGAAGAGCTACGAGCAGTACTTC; CDR3aa: CAWSSLAKSYEQYF
d_gene: TRBD1; v_gene: TRBV11-2; j_gene: TRBJ2-2; len: 18; abundance: many; CDR3nt: TGTGCCAGCAGCTTAGTAGGGACAGGGGTAACGAACACCGGGGAGCTGTTTTTT; CDR3aa: CASSLVGTGVTNTGELFF
d_gene: -; v_gene: TRBV5-1; j_gene: TRBJ2-7; len: 14; abundance: many; CDR3nt: TGCGCCAGCAGCTTGGACGGGACACCCTCCGAGCAGTACTTC; CDR3aa: CASSLDGTPSEQYF
d_gene: -; v_gene: TRBV6-1; j_gene: TRBJ2-7; len: 14; abundance: many; CDR3nt: TGTGCCAGCAGAGGACAGATCCCAAACTACGAGCAGTACTTC; CDR3aa: CASRGQIPNYEQYF
d_gene: TRBD2; v_gene: TRBV12-3/TRBV12-4; j_gene: TRBJ2-2; len: 18; abundance: many; CDR3nt: TGTGCCAGCAGTTTCTCTAGCGGGGGACCTTCCTACACCGGGGAGCTGTTTTTT; CDR3aa: CASSFSSGGPSYTGELFF
d_gene: -; v_gene: TRBV7-2; j_gene: TRBJ1-2; len: 14; abundance: many; CDR3nt: TGTGCCAGCCAACCGGGGGTTGGAACATATGGCTACACCTTC; CDR3aa: CASQPGVGTYGYTF
d_gene: -; v_gene: TRBV12-3/TRBV12-4; j_gene: TRBJ1-5; len: 13; abundance: many; CDR3nt: TGTGCCAGCAGTATAGATAGCAATCAGCCCCAGCATTTT; CDR3aa: CASSIDSNQPQHF
d_gene: -; v_gene: TRBV6-2/TRBV6-3; j_gene: TRBJ1-5; len: 16; abundance: -; CDR3nt: TGTGCCAGCAGTACCACGGGCTCCCCCATAAATCAGCCCCAGCATTTT; CDR3aa: CASSTTGSPINQPQHF
d_gene: -; v_gene: TRBV27; j_gene: TRBJ1-1; len: 14; abundance: few; CDR3nt: TGTGCCAGCAGTCCGCAGACATGGACCACTGAAGCTTTCTTT; CDR3aa: CASSPQTWTTEAFF
d_gene: -; v_gene: TRBV16; j_gene: TRBJ1-5; len: 16; abundance: many; CDR3nt: TGTGCCAGCAGCCAATTCGGGGGGCGGGGAAATCAGCCCCAGCATTTT; CDR3aa: CASSQFGGRGNQPQHF
d_gene: -; v_gene: TRBV12-3/TRBV12-4; j_gene: TRBJ1-6; len: 15; abundance: many; CDR3nt: TGTGCCAGCAGTTCCGGGGGCCACGTTAATTCACCCCTCCACTTT; CDR3aa: CASSSGGHVNSPLHF
d_gene: TRBD1; v_gene: TRBV6-5; j_gene: TRBJ1-1; len: 15; abundance: many; CDR3nt: TGTGCCAGCAGTTACTCGACAGGGCTGGGCACTGAAGCTTTCTTT; CDR3aa: CASSYSTGLGTEAFF
d_gene: -; v_gene: TRBV7-9; j_gene: TRBJ2-2; len: 14; abundance: many; CDR3nt: TGTGCCAGCAGTTCCAGGGGGAACACCGGGGAGCTGTTTTTT; CDR3aa: CASSSRGNTGELFF
d_gene: -; v_gene: TRBV6-1; j_gene: TRBJ2-7; len: 16; abundance: -; CDR3nt: TGTGCCAGCGGTCGAGGTACCGGGACGGCCTTCTACGAGCAGTACTTC; CDR3aa: CASGRGTGTAFYEQYF
d_gene: -; v_gene: TRBV5-1; j_gene: TRBJ1-2; len: 15; abundance: -; CDR3nt: TGCGCCAGCAGCTTGGTGGCAGGCGAGTATTATGGCTACACCTTC; CDR3aa: CASSLVAGEYYGYTF
d_gene: TRBD1; v_gene: TRBV12-3/TRBV12-4; j_gene: TRBJ2-5; len: 16; abundance: -; CDR3nt: TGTGCCAGCAGTACAGAGGGGACAGGGGGCATGGAGACCCAGTACTTC; CDR3aa: CASSTEGTGGMETQYF
d_gene: -; v_gene: TRBV15; j_gene: TRBJ2-5; len: 16; abundance: many; CDR3nt: TGTGCCACCAGCACGAGCTATAGCGAGATCCAAGAGACCCAGTACTTC; CDR3aa: CATSTSYSEIQETQYF
d_gene: TRBD2; v_gene: TRBV20-1; j_gene: TRBJ2-7; len: 17; abundance: many; CDR3nt: TGCAGTGCTAGAGATCGGGCTAGCGGGTCCCTACCCTACGAGCAGTACTTC; CDR3aa: CSARDRASGSLPYEQYF
d_gene: TRBD2; v_gene: TRBV20-1; j_gene: TRBJ2-2; len: 14; abundance: -; CDR3nt: TGCAGTGCTAGGGGACTAGCGGGGACCGGGGAGCTGTTTTTT; CDR3aa: CSARGLAGTGELFF
d_gene: -; v_gene: TRBV5-1; j_gene: TRBJ1-6; len: 18; abundance: many; CDR3nt: TGCGCCAGCAGCTCAAGGACTTCTGGAACAGCCCTTAATTCACCCCTCCACTTT; CDR3aa: CASSSRTSGTALNSPLHF
d_gene: TRBD1; v_gene: TRBV2; j_gene: TRBJ2-2; len: 16; abundance: many; CDR3nt: TGTGCCAGCAGACAAGGACAGGGGGCTTTCACCGGGGAGCTGTTTTTT; CDR3aa: CASRQGQGAFTGELFF
d_gene: -; v_gene: TRBV19; j_gene: TRBJ1-1; len: 13; abundance: -; CDR3nt: TGTGCCAGTGCGGGGGGTAGTGGCACTGAAGCTTTCTTT; CDR3aa: CASAGGSGTEAFF
d_gene: TRBD1; v_gene: TRBV9; j_gene: TRBJ1-3; len: 13; abundance: many; CDR3nt: TGTGCCAGCGGGACAGGGTATCGGAACACCATATATTTT; CDR3aa: CASGTGYRNTIYF
d_gene: -; v_gene: TRBV12-3/TRBV12-4; j_gene: TRBJ1-5; len: 12; abundance: many; CDR3nt: TGTGCCAGCAGACGAATGAATCAGCCCCAGCATTTT; CDR3aa: CASRRMNQPQHF
d_gene: -; v_gene: TRBV5-1; j_gene: TRBJ1-5; len: 15; abundance: many; CDR3nt: TGCGCCAGCAGCCCTGGAAATGCCCCTAATCAGCCCCAGCATTTT; CDR3aa: CASSPGNAPNQPQHF
d_gene: -; v_gene: TRBV5-1; j_gene: TRBJ2-2; len: 17; abundance: -; CDR3nt: TGCGCCAGCAGCTTGGCGACTCGGTGGCCGAACACCGGGGAGCTGTTTTTT; CDR3aa: CASSLATRWPNTGELFF
d_gene: -; v_gene: TRBV6-1; j_gene: TRBJ1-2; len: 8; abundance: many; CDR3nt: TGTGCCAGCAGCGGGGCGGCCTTC; CDR3aa: CASSGAAF
d_gene: TRBD2; v_gene: TRBV5-1; j_gene: TRBJ2-5; len: 14; abundance: many; CDR3nt: TGTGCCAGCAGCTTAGGGACTAGCCAAGAGACCCAGTACTTC; CDR3aa: CASSLGTSQETQYF
d_gene: -; v_gene: TRBV7-9; j_gene: TRBJ1-2; len: 12; abundance: many; CDR3nt: TGTGCCAGCAGCCTAACAGGGAATGGCTACCCCTTC; CDR3aa: CASSLTGNGYPF
d_gene: TRBD1; v_gene: TRBV12-3/TRBV12-4; j_gene: TRBJ2-5; len: 15; abundance: many; CDR3nt: TGTGCCAGCAGTCCAGGGACAGGGTATACGGAGACCCAGTACTTC; CDR3aa: CASSPGTGYTETQYF